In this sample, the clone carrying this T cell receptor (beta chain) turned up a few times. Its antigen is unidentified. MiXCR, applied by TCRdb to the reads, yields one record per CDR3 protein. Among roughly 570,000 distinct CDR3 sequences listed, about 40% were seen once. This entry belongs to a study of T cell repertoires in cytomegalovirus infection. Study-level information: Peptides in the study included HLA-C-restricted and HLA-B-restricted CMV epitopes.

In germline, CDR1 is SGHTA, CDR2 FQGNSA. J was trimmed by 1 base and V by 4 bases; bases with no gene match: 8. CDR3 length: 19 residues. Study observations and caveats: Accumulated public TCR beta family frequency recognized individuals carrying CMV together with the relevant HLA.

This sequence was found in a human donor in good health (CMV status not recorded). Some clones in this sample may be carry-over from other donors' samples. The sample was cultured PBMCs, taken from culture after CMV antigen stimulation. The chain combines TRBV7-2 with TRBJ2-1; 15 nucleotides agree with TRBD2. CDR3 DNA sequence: TGTGCCAGCAGCTCCCGTGCCGGGACTAGCGGGAGGTCCTACAATGAGCAGTTCTTC. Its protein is CASSSRAGTSGRSYNEQFF.